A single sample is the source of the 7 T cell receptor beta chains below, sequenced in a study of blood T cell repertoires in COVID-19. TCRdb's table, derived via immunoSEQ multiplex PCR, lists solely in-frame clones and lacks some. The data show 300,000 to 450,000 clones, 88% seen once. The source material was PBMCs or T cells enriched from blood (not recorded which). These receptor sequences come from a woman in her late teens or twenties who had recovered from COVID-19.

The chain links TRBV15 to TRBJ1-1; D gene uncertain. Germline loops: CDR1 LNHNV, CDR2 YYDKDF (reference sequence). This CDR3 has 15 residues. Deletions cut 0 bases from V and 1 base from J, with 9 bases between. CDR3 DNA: TGTGCCACCAGCAGAGATCCTACGGGGAACACTGAAGCTTTCTTT. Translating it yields CATSRDPTGNTEAFF.

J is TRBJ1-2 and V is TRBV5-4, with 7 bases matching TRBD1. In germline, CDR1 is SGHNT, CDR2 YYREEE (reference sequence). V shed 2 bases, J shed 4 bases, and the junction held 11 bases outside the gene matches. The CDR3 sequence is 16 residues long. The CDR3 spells CASSLKLRGTGYGYTF. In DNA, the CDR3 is TGTGCCAGCAGCTTAAAACTCAGGGGGACCGGCTATGGCTACACCTTC.

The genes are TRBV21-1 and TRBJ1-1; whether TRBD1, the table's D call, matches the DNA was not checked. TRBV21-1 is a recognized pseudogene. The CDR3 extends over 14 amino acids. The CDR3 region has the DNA TGTGCCAGCAGCGAAGACAGGCCCCTCACTGAAGCTTTCTTT. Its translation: CASSEDRPLTEAFF.

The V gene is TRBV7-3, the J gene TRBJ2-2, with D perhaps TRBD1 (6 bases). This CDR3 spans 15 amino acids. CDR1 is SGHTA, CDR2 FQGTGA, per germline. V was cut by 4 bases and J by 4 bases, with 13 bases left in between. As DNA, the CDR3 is TGTGCCAGCAGCTGGGGCCCACAGGGCACCGGGGAGCTGTTTTTT. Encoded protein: CASSWGPQGTGELFF.

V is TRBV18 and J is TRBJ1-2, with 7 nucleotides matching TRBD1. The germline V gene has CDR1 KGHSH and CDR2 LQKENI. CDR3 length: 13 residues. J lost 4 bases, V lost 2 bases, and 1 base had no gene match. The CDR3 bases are TGTGCCAGCTCACCAGAGGGGGCCTATGGCTACACCTTC. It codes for CASSPEGAYGYTF. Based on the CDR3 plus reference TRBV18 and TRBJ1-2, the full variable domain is NAGVMQNPRHLVRRRGQEARLRCSPMKGHSHVYWYRQLPEEGLKFMVYLQKENIIDESGMPKERFSAEFPKEGPSILRIQQVVRGDSAAYFCASSPEGAYGYTFGSGTRLTVV.

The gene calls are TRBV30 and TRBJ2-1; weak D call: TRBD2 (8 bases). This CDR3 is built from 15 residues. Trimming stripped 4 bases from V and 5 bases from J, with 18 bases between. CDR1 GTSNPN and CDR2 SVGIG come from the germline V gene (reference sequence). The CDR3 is CAWNIRGREDNEQFF. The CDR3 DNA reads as TGTGCCTGGAATATTAGGGGGCGGGAGGACAATGAGCAGTTCTTC.

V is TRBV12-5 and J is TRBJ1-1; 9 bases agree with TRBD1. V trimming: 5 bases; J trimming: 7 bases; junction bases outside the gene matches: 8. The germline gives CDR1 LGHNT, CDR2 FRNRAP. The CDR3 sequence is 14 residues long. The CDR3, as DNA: TGTGCTAGTGGTCCGGGACAGGGATGGGTTGAAGCTTTCTTT. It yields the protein CASGPGQGWVEAFF.